This T cell receptor (beta chain) was captured in a study of blood T cell repertoires in COVID-19. Study background: Collection of acute and convalescent COVID-19 samples took place in the United States, Italy and Spain.

This table comes from immunoSEQ multiplex PCR, and its TCRdb copy is limited to in-frame clones, with some not included. The profile shows more than 200,000 clones, approximately 90% of them singletons. Participants' reported clinical history set cohort assignment. The source material was PBMCs or T cells enriched from blood (not recorded which). This TCR came from a woman aged 25 to 39 who had recovered from COVID-19.

The CDR3, as DNA: TGCGCCAGCAGCCAAGTCCCAGGATTCTCCGGAAACACCATATATTTT. Its translation is CASSQVPGFSGNTIYF. This rearrangement joins TRBV4-3 to TRBJ1-3; D is ambiguous. The CDR3 contains 16 residues. Germline CDR1 and CDR2: LGHNA and YSLEER. The V end was cut by 1 base, the J end by 4 bases, with 14 bases between.